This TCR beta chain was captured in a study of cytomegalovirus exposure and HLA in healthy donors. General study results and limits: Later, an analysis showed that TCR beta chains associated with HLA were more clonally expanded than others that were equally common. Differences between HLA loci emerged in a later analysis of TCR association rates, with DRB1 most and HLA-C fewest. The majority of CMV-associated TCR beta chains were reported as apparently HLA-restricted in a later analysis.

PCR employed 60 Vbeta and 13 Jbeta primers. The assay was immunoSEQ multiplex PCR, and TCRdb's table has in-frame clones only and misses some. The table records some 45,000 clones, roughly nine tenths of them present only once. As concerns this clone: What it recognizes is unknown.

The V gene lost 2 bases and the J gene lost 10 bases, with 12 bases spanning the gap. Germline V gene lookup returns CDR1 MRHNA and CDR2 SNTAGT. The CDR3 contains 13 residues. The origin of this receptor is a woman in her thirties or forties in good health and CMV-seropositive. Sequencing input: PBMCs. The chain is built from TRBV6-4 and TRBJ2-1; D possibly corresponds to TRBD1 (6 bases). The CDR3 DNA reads TGTGCCAGCAGTGACGACAGGACCCGCGAGCAGTTCTTC. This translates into CASSDDRTREQFF.